What follows are 11 T cell receptor beta chains derived from one specimen sequenced in a study of cytomegalovirus exposure and HLA in healthy donors. In the PCR, 60 Vbeta and 13 Jbeta primers were used. Assay: immunoSEQ multiplex PCR; the TCRdb copy retains only in-frame clones and omits some. Of about 140,000 clones in the sample, approximately 70% were seen once. Material for sequencing was PBMCs. The receptor set was obtained from a human donor in good health.

This rearrangement joins TRBV28 to TRBJ2-1; 8 bases align to TRBD2. CDR3 length: 14 residues. J gave up 6 bases and V 5 bases, and 6 bases lay outside the gene matches. CDR1 is MDHEN, CDR2 SYDVKM, per germline. The CDR3 sequence: CASSPLGTSNEQFF. CDR3 coding DNA: TGTGCCAGCAGTCCACTGGGGACTAGCAATGAGCAGTTCTTC.

The rearrangement links TRBV13 to TRBJ1-6; tentatively, D is TRBD1 (5 bases). Between the trimmed V and J ends, which lost 6 bases and 11 bases, there was a span of 11 bases. The CDR3 has 12 residues. CDR1 is PRHDT, CDR2 FYEKMQ, per germline (reference sequence). DNA for the CDR3: TGTGCCAGCAGACAGGCTGCTGCACCCCTCCACTTT. This sequence encodes CASRQAAAPLHF.

V is TRBV4-2 and J is TRBJ2-2, with D perhaps matching TRBD1 (5 bases). V lost 9 bases to trimming and J lost 6 bases, with 11 bases between them. CDR3 length equals 12 residues. Germline CDR1 is LGHNA and CDR2 is YNFKEQ. The CDR3 sequence: CASRQGPGELFF. CDR3 in DNA: TGTGCCAGTAGGCAGGGTCCCGGGGAGCTGTTTTTT.

The rearrangement joins TRBV10-3 to TRBJ2-7; the D is unclear. V lost 6 bases, J lost 0 bases, and 6 bases lay in between. The CDR3 loop spans 12 amino acids. Germline V CDR1 and CDR2: ENHRY, SYGVKD. The CDR3 DNA sequence: TGTGCCATCAGACAGAGCTCCTACGAGCAGTACTTC. Amino acids: CAIRQSSYEQYF.

Turning to this clone: Relative to the germline gene, one junction end is altered; a read error may explain this. This chain links TRBV7-7 with TRBJ2-1, with 9 bases identical to TRBD1. CDR1 SSHAT and CDR2 FNYEAQ come from the germline V gene (reference sequence). This CDR3 comprises 13 residues. The CDR3 coding sequence is TGTGCTAGCAGCTTACAGGGGGCAAATGAGCAGTTCTTC. Translation: CASSLQGANEQFF.

The V call is TRBV9, the J call TRBJ2-7, with D tentatively TRBD2 (7 bases). The CDR3 contains 15 residues. Trimming pared 4 bases from V and 2 bases from J, leaving 16 bases between. Germline V lookup: CDR1 SGDLS, CDR2 YYNGEE. The CDR3 coding sequence is TGTGCCAGCAGCCGCGAAGGGGGGGGCCCCTACGAGCAGTACTTC. Residues: CASSREGGGPYEQYF.

This clone was counted only a few times. The V and J genes are TRBV6-5 and TRBJ1-5; D not certain. V was pared by 4 bases and J by 6 bases, with 10 bases between. CDR1 is MNHEY and CDR2 is SVGAGI in the germline V gene. This CDR3 has 13 amino acids. Here the CDR3 reads CASSSLRGQPQHF. Written as DNA, the CDR3 is TGTGCCAGCAGTTCTCTTCGAGGTCAGCCCCAGCATTTT.

The rearrangement joins TRBV9 to TRBJ2-1; 8 bases align to TRBD2. The CDR3 spans 16 residues. Germline values: CDR1 SGDLS, CDR2 YYNGEE. The ends lost 0 bases at V and 6 bases at J; junction bases unmatched: 8. CDR3 DNA sequence: TGTGCCAGCAGCGTAGGGGGGACTAGTGTAGGCAATGAGCAGTTCTTC. Encoded protein: CASSVGGTSVGNEQFF.

This clone came up a few times. The chain links TRBV28 to TRBJ2-5; 11 bases align to TRBD1. Germline V gene data show CDR1 as MDHEN and CDR2 as SYDVKM. CDR3 length: 16 amino acids. Losses at the gene ends were 4 bases for V and 4 bases for J; bases not matched to a gene: 8. CDR3 bases: TGTGCCAGCAGTTCACGGACAGGGGGCGTGGGAGAGACCCAGTACTTC. Protein: CASSSRTGGVGETQYF.

The sample holds a few counts of this clone. The chain links TRBV7-3 to TRBJ2-2; tentatively, D is TRBD2 (6 bases). The CDR3 covers 14 residues. Germline V gene lookup returns CDR1 SGHTA and CDR2 FQGTGA. The V end was cut by 5 bases, the J end by 2 bases, with 9 bases between. The CDR3 protein is CASSQGLNTGELFF. As DNA, the CDR3 is TGTGCCAGCAGCCAGGGACTTAACACCGGGGAGCTGTTTTTT.

V is TRBV11-2 and J is TRBJ2-3; 7 bases map to TRBD1. Trimming cost V 6 bases and J 6 bases; bases outside gene matches: 15. The CDR3 length is 16 residues. Germline-derived CDR1 and CDR2 are SGHAT and FQNNGV. DNA of the CDR3: TGTGCCAGCAGTCTAAACAGGGGATCCCGGGTGGATACGCAGTATTTT. The encoded protein is CASSLNRGSRVDTQYF.